This T cell receptor (beta chain) was sequenced during a study of blood T cell repertoires in COVID-19. Across the study: Acute and convalescent COVID-19 samples came from the United States, Italy and Spain. T cells, B-cell-depleted T cells, or PBMCs supplied cDNA or gDNA.

Germline-derived CDR1 and CDR2 are SQVTM and ANQGSEA. V gave up 7 bases and J gave up 6 bases; unmatched junction bases: 12. The CDR3 totals 13 residues. Per the original data handling: How many nucleated cells were present was estimated from reference gene primer amplification. Profiling relied on immunoSEQ multiplex PCR, and the TCRdb table lists in-frame clones only, not all of them. Clone size and the V and J calls come from that table; the DNA yielded D and trimming. This sample has about 200,000 clones; around nine tenths occur once, and the top ten carry under 7%. The source of this sequence is a man between 60 and 75 years old who had recovered from COVID-19. This sequence joins TRBV29-1 and TRBJ2-7, with 7 bases lining up with TRBD1. Input material: peripheral blood. CDR3: CSAETGLSREQYF. In DNA, the CDR3 is TGCAGCGCCGAGACAGGGTTGAGTCGCGAGCAGTACTTC.